The 15 T cell receptor beta chains below all came from one sample that was sequenced in a study of T cell changes during pregnancy in multiple sclerosis. Repertoires were generated with immunoSEQ multiplex PCR, while TCRdb's copy carries only in-frame clones and drops some. The data hold almost 20,000 clones, with 80% to 90% observed a single time. Sample: CD8+ T cells from peripheral blood mononuclear cells, taken in the third trimester of pregnancy. The receptors were gathered from a female donor in good health, enrolled as a control in a pregnancy study.

The chain couples TRBV6-5 to TRBJ2-1, with TRBD2 matching over 9 bases. V shed 5 bases and J 8 bases; nucleotides not matched to a gene: 7. Germline V gives CDR1 MNHEY, CDR2 SVGAGI. There are 14 residues in the CDR3. The CDR3 sequence is CASSKIAGVDEQFF. The CDR3 bases are TGTGCCAGCAGTAAGATAGCGGGAGTAGATGAGCAGTTCTTC.

This clone has a single count. The junction shows a germline mismatch at one end, possibly a read error. This rearrangement joins TRBV28 to TRBJ1-1; D is uncertain. Germline assignment: CDR1 MDHEN and CDR2 SYDVKM. The CDR3 runs to 11 residues. The CDR3 protein is CASTLFGEAFF. The CDR3 coding sequence is TGTGCCAGCACTTTATTCGGTGAAGCTTTCTTT.

J is TRBJ2-1 and V is TRBV4-3, with TRBD2 matching 15 bases. The CDR3 runs 16 residues. The junction had 4 bases not matched to a gene; V was cut back by 4 bases and J by 6 bases. Germline V gene data show CDR1 as LGHNA and CDR2 as YSLEER. CDR3 sequence (DNA): TGCGCCAGCAGCCGGACTAGCGGGGGGGGTTTCAATGAGCAGTTCTTC. Its protein is CASSRTSGGGFNEQFF.

The chain uses TRBV5-4 and TRBJ1-2, with 7 bases fitting TRBD1. Germline CDR1 is SGHNT and CDR2 is YYREEE (reference sequence). J was trimmed by 6 bases and V by 0 bases; bases with no gene match: 11. The CDR3 has 16 residues. Written as DNA, the CDR3 is TGTGCCAGCAGCTTGGTTCGAGGGGGCCGCGTTAATGGCTACACCTTC. This codes for CASSLVRGGRVNGYTF.

The chain has TRBV7-8 and TRBJ1-2, with D possibly being TRBD1 (5 bases). V was pared by 4 bases and J by 3 bases, with 12 bases between. Germline CDR1 SGHVS, CDR2 FQNEAQ. This CDR3 has 14 residues. In DNA form, the CDR3 reads TGTGCCAGCAGCTCTGGACAAGGGGACTATGGCTACACCTTC. It translates to CASSSGQGDYGYTF.

This sequence joins TRBV7-2 and TRBJ2-7; D uncertain. This CDR3 has 11 amino acids. Trimming removed 5 bases at V and 3 bases at J, with 5 bases between. Germline V gene lookup returns CDR1 SGHTA and CDR2 FQGNSA. As DNA, the CDR3 is TGTGCCAGCAGCCCCGGCTACGAGCAGTACTTC. Its protein product is CASSPGYEQYF.

This sequence joins TRBV5-6 and TRBJ2-3; TRBD1 agrees at 7 bases. V shed 4 bases and J 0 bases; nucleotides not matched to a gene: 5. Per germline, CDR1 SGHDT and CDR2 YYEEEE. This CDR3 has 15 residues. The CDR3 loop is CASSPGTASTDTQYF. DNA of the CDR3: TGTGCCAGCAGCCCCGGGACAGCGAGCACAGATACGCAGTATTTT.

J is TRBJ2-3 and V is TRBV4-1; D perhaps matches TRBD1 (5 bases). The CDR3 runs to 16 residues. Per the germline V gene, CDR1 is MGHRA and CDR2 is YSYEKL. Trimming shortened V by 0 bases and J by 3 bases, and 13 bases separated the two germline ends. The CDR3 nucleotides are TGCGCCAGCAGCCAAGACGGGCAGGGTGGGACAGATACGCAGTATTTT. This codes for CASSQDGQGGTDTQYF.

The CDR3: CASSVDPLPGGNNEQFF. CDR3 DNA: TGTGCCAGCAGCGTAGATCCACTGCCGGGGGGGAACAATGAGCAGTTCTTC. The rearrangement joins TRBV9 to TRBJ2-1, with 8 bases matching TRBD2. Trimming removed 0 bases from V and 5 bases from J; junction bases left unmatched: 10. Germline V gives CDR1 SGDLS, CDR2 YYNGEE. The CDR3 sequence is 17 residues long.

The CDR3 protein is CASTDIGTSGGGETQYF. CDR3 in DNA: TGTGCCAGCACCGACATTGGGACTAGCGGGGGAGGAGAGACCCAGTACTTC. The chain has TRBV21-1 and TRBJ2-5; whether TRBD2, the table's D call, matches the DNA was not checked. TRBV21-1 is annotated as a pseudogene. The CDR3 extends over 17 amino acids.

This clone showed up just once. The CDR3 bases are TGTGCCAGCAGCGTACCAGGAATGGGCCCCGGGGAGCTGTTTTTT. As protein: CASSVPGMGPGELFF. J is TRBJ2-2 and V is TRBV9, with D uncertain. The CDR3 has 15 residues. Germline V gene data show CDR1 as SGDLS and CDR2 as YYNGEE. Trimming removed 1 base from V and 6 bases from J, with 13 bases in between.

The J gene is TRBJ2-1, the V gene TRBV19; TRBD1 matches at 8 bases. The germline V gene encodes CDR1 LNHDA and CDR2 SQIVND (reference sequence). V lost 5 bases and J lost 9; bases outside the gene matches: 12. CDR3 length equals 15 residues. CDR3 nucleotide sequence: TGTGCCAGTAGTTTACCGGGACAGGCGGGGACTGAGCAGTTCTTC. Translated: CASSLPGQAGTEQFF.

The chain recombines TRBV13 with TRBJ2-7; possibly TRBD1 for D (5 bases). CDR3 length: 16 residues. Germline V lookup: CDR1 PRHDT, CDR2 FYEKMQ (reference sequence). V dropped 2 bases and J dropped 4 bases, with 18 bases sitting between them. The CDR3 DNA reads as TGTGCCAGCAGCTTAAATGGCGCAGGGTCCTCTTACGAGCAGTACTTC. Translation gives CASSLNGAGSSYEQYF.

The rearrangement links TRBV7-6 to TRBJ1-1; no clear D gene. The CDR3 runs 14 residues. The germline V and J ends were trimmed by 5 bases and 2 bases, with 12 bases remaining between them. The germline V gene encodes CDR1 SGHVS and CDR2 FNYEAQ. The DNA of the CDR3 is TGTGCCAGCAGCCAATTCGAGGGTAACACTGAAGCTTTCTTT. Amino acids: CASSQFEGNTEAFF. Together with reference TRBV7-6 and TRBJ1-1, the CDR3 gives the full variable domain: GAGVSQSPRYKVTKRGQDVALRCDPISGHVSLYWYRQALGQGPEFLTYFNYEAQQDKSGLPNDRFSAERPEGSISTLTIQRTEQRDSAMYRCASSQFEGNTEAFFGQGTRLTVV.

The CDR3 coding sequence is TGTGCCAGCAGCCCCCGGACAGGGGACTACGAGCAGTACTTC. Its protein product is CASSPRTGDYEQYF. The chain has TRBV7-6 and TRBJ2-5; 9 nucleotides line up with TRBD1. Near its end, the DNA agrees better with TRBJ2-7, so the J call may be wrong. The CDR3 length is 14 residues. Germline values: CDR1 SGHVS, CDR2 FNYEAQ.